These 20 T cell receptor beta chains came from one sample sequenced in a study of regulatory T cells in long-lasting Graves disease. Time point of the sample: newly diagnosed GD, antithyroid drugs for less than 3 months. Extracted RNA from PBMCs served as the source of the TCR library. Assembly of TCR beta libraries relied on iRepertoire HTBI primers together with Arm-PCR of CDR3 regions. TCRdb re-called the multiplex PCR reads with MiXCR, one entry per CDR3 protein. The table lists 560,000 or so distinct CDR3 sequences, approximately 16% of them singletons. The data also belong to a second study, concerning T cells in Graves' hyperthyroidism and ophthalmopathy.

The sequencing here drew on peripheral blood mononuclear cells (PBMCs), taken at new diagnosis, from a patient treated with antithyroid drugs. The receptor source for this set is a man younger than 35 with Graves disease.

The sample holds a few counts of this clonotype. The rearrangement joins TRBV30 to TRBJ2-3, with TRBD2 matching 7 bases. Unmatched junction bases numbered 7, after V lost 2 bases and J lost 2 bases. The germline V gene has CDR1 GTSNPN and CDR2 SVGIG (reference sequence). The length of the CDR3 is 15 residues. The DNA of the CDR3 is TGTGCCTGGAGTTCTAGCGGAAGCTTCACAGATACGCAGTATTTT. Residues: CAWSSSGSFTDTQYF.

This clonotype was detected many times. Here the CDR3 DNA reads TGTGCCAGCAGCTTAGCAATGAGCGGCCTCTACGAGCAGTACTTC. Translated: CASSLAMSGLYEQYF. V usage is TRBV7-6 and J usage is TRBJ2-7, with D possibly being TRBD2 (5 bases). V dropped 0 bases and J dropped 3 bases, with 12 bases sitting between them. The CDR3 is 15 amino acids. The germline V gene has CDR1 SGHVS and CDR2 FNYEAQ.

This clonotype was recorded a few times. This clone may be a read error of a much larger clone one base away. V usage is TRBV6-1 and J usage is TRBJ1-5; TRBD1 matches at 7 bases. Germline V gene sequence: CDR1 MNHNS, CDR2 SASEGT. The CDR3 covers 13 residues. With 8 bases clipped from V and 0 bases from J, the junction kept 1 base outside the gene matches. CDR3 amino acids: CASGTVSNQPQHF. The CDR3 DNA reads as TGTGCCAGCGGGACAGTTAGCAATCAGCCCCAGCATTTT.

This clonotype was seen many times. The chain couples TRBV29-1 to TRBJ1-1, with 10 bases that match TRBD1. This CDR3 spans 12 amino acids. Germline V CDR1 and CDR2: SQVTM, ANQGSEA. J lost 5 bases, V lost 7 bases, and 4 bases had no gene match. Here the CDR3 reads CSAGTGVTEAFF. The CDR3 nucleotides are TGCAGCGCTGGGACAGGGGTTACTGAAGCTTTCTTT.

A few counts support this clonotype. V gene TRBV6-2 or TRBV6-3 combines with J gene TRBJ1-1; TRBD1 agrees at 7 bases. This CDR3 has 14 residues. CDR1 is MNHEY and CDR2 is SVGEGT in the germline V gene. J gave up 8 bases and V 3 bases, and 9 bases lay outside the gene matches. In DNA, the CDR3 is TGTGCCAGCAGTTATTCGTCCTACAGGGGCGAAGCTTTCTTT. Its protein product is CASSYSSYRGEAFF.

This chain joins TRBV18 and TRBJ2-5, with TRBD1 matching 8 bases. The V gene end was trimmed by 5 bases and the J gene end by 5 bases; junction bases not matched to a gene: 7. CDR1 and CDR2 (germline): KGHSH, LQKENI. CDR3 length: 14 residues. The CDR3 DNA reads TGTGCCAGCTCAGCACAGGGGGTCGGTGAGACCCAGTACTTC. It encodes CASSAQGVGETQYF.

This clonotype was recorded at least ten times. The chain employs TRBV5-1 and TRBJ2-3; 8 bases align to TRBD1. Germline CDR1 reads SGHRS; CDR2 reads YFSETQ. The V segment lost 3 bases and the J segment 3 bases; nucleotides outside the gene matches: 9. The CDR3 is 16 amino acids. In DNA form, the CDR3 reads TGCGCCAGCAGCTCGGACGGACAGGGCGGGACAGATACGCAGTATTTT. It encodes CASSSDGQGGTDTQYF.

This clonotype has more than one count but fewer than ten. V usage is TRBV5-1 and J usage is TRBJ2-3; D not resolved. The V end was cut by 1 base, the J end by 2 bases, with 8 bases between. This CDR3 has 14 residues. Germline CDR1 SGHRS, CDR2 YFSETQ. CDR3 in amino acids: CASSLTGPTDTQYF. The CDR3 coding sequence is TGCGCCAGCAGCTTGACCGGACCCACAGATACGCAGTATTTT.

This clonotype was detected a few times. The chain couples TRBV6-1 to TRBJ1-2; D possibly corresponds to TRBD1 (6 bases). The germline V gene encodes CDR1 MNHNS and CDR2 SASEGT. The CDR3 loop spans 13 amino acids. V lost 8 bases and J 3 bases, leaving 13 bases between the germline ends. The CDR3 DNA reads TGTGCCAGCCGTGCGGACAGATACTATGGCTACACCTTC. Amino acids: CASRADRYYGYTF.

The chain combines TRBV10-3 with TRBJ2-3; D remains unclear. CDR1 ENHRY and CDR2 SYGVKD come from the germline V gene. V shed 8 bases and J shed 0 bases, with 12 bases lying between them. The CDR3 consists of 14 residues. CDR3 sequence (DNA): TGTGCCATCCGACCAGCCGGTAGCACAGATACGCAGTATTTT. This codes for CAIRPAGSTDTQYF.

This clonotype was counted at least ten times. The gene calls are TRBV11-2 and TRBJ2-7; no definite D call. This CDR3 has 16 amino acids. The germline CDR1 and CDR2 sequences are SGHAT and FQNNGV. Deletions cut 2 bases from V and 0 bases from J, with 14 bases between. As DNA, the CDR3 is TGTGCCAGCAGCTTATACCTCGGGCGGACCTCCTACGAGCAGTACTTC. As protein: CASSLYLGRTSYEQYF. The whole variable domain, remainder taken from reference TRBV11-2 and TRBJ2-7, is EAGVAQSPRYKIIEKRQSVAFWCNPISGHATLYWYQQILGQGPKLLIQFQNNGVVDDSQLPKDRFSAERLKGVDSTLKIQPAKLEDSAVYLCASSLYLGRTSYEQYFGPGTRLTVT.

This clonotype has just a few counts. The chain combines TRBV6-1 with TRBJ1-5; D is possibly TRBD1 (5 bases). Trimming took off 3 bases at V and 4 bases at J, with 13 bases between the two ends. From germline, CDR1 is MNHNS and CDR2 SASEGT. CDR3 length: 15 residues. As DNA, the CDR3 is TGTGCCAGCAGTGACTCCCCTCGGGGGAATCAGCCCCAGCATTTT. Translated: CASSDSPRGNQPQHF.

The chain links TRBV19 to TRBJ2-3; tentative D call: TRBD1 (5 bases). Germline V gives CDR1 LNHDA, CDR2 SQIVND (reference sequence). V was shortened by 3 bases and J by 0 bases, with 10 bases between the two germline ends. The CDR3 covers 15 residues. CDR3 residues: CASSIGQGSTDTQYF. As DNA, the CDR3 is TGTGCCAGTAGTATTGGGCAGGGTAGCACAGATACGCAGTATTTT.

Ten or more counts support this clonotype. The CDR3 region is CASSPGTGGILEAFF. The CDR3 DNA sequence: TGTGCCAGCAGTCCCGGGACAGGTGGAATTCTTGAAGCTTTCTTT. The chain links TRBV2 to TRBJ1-1, with 8 bases fitting TRBD1. Germline CDR1 SNHLY, CDR2 FYNNEI. The length of the CDR3 is 15 residues. Trimming cost V 5 bases and J 7 bases; bases outside gene matches: 12.

This clonotype was detected only a few times. The CDR3, as DNA: TGTGCCAGCAGCCACTTGCCTGGGACATCGGCCAACTATGGCTACACCTTC. Its translation: CASSHLPGTSANYGYTF. The chain carries TRBV27 and TRBJ1-2, with D maybe TRBD1 (6 bases). The germline V gene encodes CDR1 MNHEY and CDR2 SMNVEV (reference sequence). There are 17 residues in the CDR3. The V end was cut by 6 bases, the J end by 2 bases, with 22 bases between.

The table lists this clonotype with many counts. The rearrangement joins TRBV6-2 or TRBV6-3 to TRBJ2-7, with D perhaps matching TRBD2 (6 bases). The germline V and J ends were trimmed by 6 bases and 3 bases, with 12 bases remaining between them. CDR1 is MNHEY, CDR2 SVGEGT, per germline. This CDR3 is built from 13 residues. The CDR3 here is CASSAAGIYEQYF. In DNA, the CDR3 is TGTGCCAGCAGCGCGGCGGGGATCTACGAGCAGTACTTC.

This clonotype was seen many times. This chain uses TRBV12-3 or TRBV12-4 with TRBJ1-2; no firm D call. This CDR3 has 10 residues. Trimming removed 6 bases from V and 5 bases from J, with 4 bases in between. CDR3 amino acids: CASSQYGYTF. The CDR3 DNA reads as TGTGCCAGCAGCCAATATGGCTACACCTTC.

This clonotype occurred many times. This chain uses TRBV6-1 with TRBJ1-4, with D uncertain. The CDR3 sequence is 15 residues long. V lost 2 bases, J lost 2 bases, and 9 bases lay in between. Germline-derived CDR1 and CDR2 are MNHNS and SASEGT. The CDR3 nucleotides read TGTGCCAGCAGTGAAACGGCATTGACTAATGAAAAACTGTTTTTT. Translated: CASSETALTNEKLFF.

This clonotype occurred a few times. Here the CDR3 reads CASSSPGQGGIYEQYF. CDR3 sequence (DNA): TGTGCCAGCAGTAGCCCGGGACAGGGGGGAATTTACGAGCAGTACTTC. The chain recombines TRBV28 with TRBJ2-7, with 11 bases matching TRBD1. The CDR3 contains 16 residues. The V gene's germline CDR1 is MDHEN and CDR2 SYDVKM. V was pared by 5 bases and J by 4 bases, with 10 bases of the junction left unmatched.

The chain couples TRBV11-2 to TRBJ2-4; D gene uncertain. The J call is in doubt because the DNA end fits TRBJ2-7 better. CDR3 length: 15 residues. Per germline, CDR1 SGHAT and CDR2 FQNNGV. Here the CDR3 DNA reads TGTGCCAGCAGCTTAGTTGCGGCACAGACCTACGAGCAGTACTTC. Translated, it gives CASSLVAAQTYEQYF.